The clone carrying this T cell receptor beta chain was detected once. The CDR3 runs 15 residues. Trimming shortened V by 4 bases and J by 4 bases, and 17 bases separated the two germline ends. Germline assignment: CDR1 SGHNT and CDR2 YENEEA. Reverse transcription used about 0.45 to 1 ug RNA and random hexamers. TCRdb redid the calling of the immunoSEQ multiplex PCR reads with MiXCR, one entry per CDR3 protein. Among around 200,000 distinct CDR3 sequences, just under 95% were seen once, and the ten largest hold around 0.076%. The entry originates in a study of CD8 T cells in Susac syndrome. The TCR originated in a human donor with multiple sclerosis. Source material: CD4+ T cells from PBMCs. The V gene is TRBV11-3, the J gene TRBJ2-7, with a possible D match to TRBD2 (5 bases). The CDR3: CASSYRPGREYEQYF. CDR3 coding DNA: TGTGCCAGCAGCTACCGACCGGGCCGGGAATACGAGCAGTACTTC.